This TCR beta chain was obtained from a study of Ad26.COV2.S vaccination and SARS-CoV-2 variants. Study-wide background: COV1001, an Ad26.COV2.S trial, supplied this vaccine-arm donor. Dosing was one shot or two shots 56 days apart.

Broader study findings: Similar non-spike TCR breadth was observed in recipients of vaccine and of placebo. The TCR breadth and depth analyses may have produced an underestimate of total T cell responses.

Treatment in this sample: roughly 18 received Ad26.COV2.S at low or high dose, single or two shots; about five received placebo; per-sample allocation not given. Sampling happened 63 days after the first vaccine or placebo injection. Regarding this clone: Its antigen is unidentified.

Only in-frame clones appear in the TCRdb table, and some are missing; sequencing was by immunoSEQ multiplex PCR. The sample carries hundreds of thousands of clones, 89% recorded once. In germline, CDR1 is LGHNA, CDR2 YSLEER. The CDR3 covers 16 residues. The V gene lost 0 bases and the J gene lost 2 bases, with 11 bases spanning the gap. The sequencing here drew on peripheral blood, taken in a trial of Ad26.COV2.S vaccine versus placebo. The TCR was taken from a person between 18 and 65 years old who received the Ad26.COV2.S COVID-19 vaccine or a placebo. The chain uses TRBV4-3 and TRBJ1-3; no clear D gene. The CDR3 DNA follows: TGCGCCAGCAGCCAAGATCTGGGCCTCACTGGAAACACCATATATTTT. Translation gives CASSQDLGLTGNTIYF.